This TCR beta chain was documented in a study of blood T cell repertoires in COVID-19. In the study overall: The United States, Italy and Spain provided the acute and convalescent COVID-19 samples. From T cells, B-cell-depleted T cells, or PBMCs came the material, which was cDNA or gDNA.

In the original workflow: Estimation of nucleated cell counts was performed using reference gene primer amplification. Assay used: immunoSEQ multiplex PCR; TCRdb lists only in-frame clones, some missing. The V and J calls and clone size are taken from that table; D and trimming were inferred from the DNA. The sample carries under 300,000 clones, roughly 90% recorded once. V lost 0 bases, J lost 2 bases, and 10 bases lay in between. The CDR3 contains 15 residues. Germline-derived CDR1 and CDR2 are MNHEY and SVGAGI. Sequencing was performed on peripheral blood. This sequence joins TRBV6-5 and TRBJ1-1, with D hard to call. This sequence originates from a man over 45 with acute or convalescent COVID-19. CDR3 amino acids: CASSYSISGNTEAFF. In DNA form, the CDR3 reads TGTGCCAGCAGTTACTCGATCTCAGGAAACACTGAAGCTTTCTTT.